This T cell receptor (beta chain) was recovered during a study of blood T cell repertoires in COVID-19. Study summary: Collection of acute and convalescent COVID-19 samples took place in the United States, Italy and Spain. T cells, B-cell-depleted T cells, or PBMCs supplied cDNA or gDNA.

Profiling relied on immunoSEQ multiplex PCR, and the TCRdb table lists in-frame clones only, not all of them. The sample has 80,000 to 95,000 clones, 87% seen once. There are 14 residues in the CDR3. V lost 0 bases and J lost 4, with 10 bases in between. Germline V gives CDR1 SGDLS, CDR2 YYNGEE. The sample taken for sequencing was peripheral blood. The chain links TRBV9 to TRBJ1-1; D is uncertain. The TCR comes from a woman aged 50 to 65 with active or convalescent COVID-19. The CDR3 reads CASSVAEVGTEAFF. In DNA, the CDR3 is TGTGCCAGCAGCGTAGCAGAGGTTGGCACTGAAGCTTTCTTT.